The subject of this entry is one T cell receptor (beta chain). This sample is part of a study of blood T cell repertoires in COVID-19. Study summary: T cells, B-cell-depleted T cells, or PBMCs supplied cDNA or gDNA.

This CDR3 has 14 amino acids. The germline gives CDR1 MGHRA, CDR2 YSYEKL. V was clipped by 4 bases and J by 1 base, with 10 bases between them. Profiled with immunoSEQ multiplex PCR; TCRdb holds only in-frame clones, not every one. The sample has 80,000 or so clones; approximately 85% are singletons. This receptor was taken from a man aged 55 to 69 with COVID-19, enrolled during active disease. The rearrangement links TRBV4-1 to TRBJ1-2; D is unclear. The sequenced sample was peripheral blood. The CDR3 DNA sequence: TGCGCCAGCAGCCTAGAAGAGAGTAACTATGGCTACACCTTC. This translates into CASSLEESNYGYTF.